Below, 7 T cell receptor beta chains from the same sample are listed, as sequenced in a study of blood T cell repertoires in COVID-19. Sequencing used immunoSEQ multiplex PCR; TCRdb keeps in-frame clones, though not all of them. The sample records roughly 140,000 clones, roughly 79% being singletons. The sample was peripheral blood. These receptors were taken from a man aged 50 or older with active or convalescent COVID-19.

The chain recombines TRBV15 with TRBJ2-1, with 8 bases matching TRBD2. Germline assignment: CDR1 LNHNV and CDR2 YYDKDF (reference sequence). The CDR3 is 15 amino acids. The V gene end was trimmed by 1 base and the J gene end by 6 bases; junction bases not matched to a gene: 5. CDR3: CATSRGLATLNEQFF. DNA for the CDR3: TGTGCCACCAGCAGAGGACTAGCGACCCTCAATGAGCAGTTCTTC.

The chain recombines TRBV3-1 (or the pseudogene TRBV3-2) with TRBJ1-1, with 7 bases matching TRBD1. This CDR3 has 18 residues. V trimming: 2 bases; J trimming: 2 bases; junction bases outside the gene matches: 14. Per germline, CDR1 LGHDT and CDR2 YNNKEL (reference sequence). CDR3 DNA: TGTGCCAGCAGCCAATCTCGAGGGGGCCCACGGGGAAACACTGAAGCTTTCTTT. The encoded protein is CASSQSRGGPRGNTEAFF.

The chain uses TRBV13 and TRBJ2-6, with D perhaps TRBD1 (5 bases). V was trimmed by 5 bases and J by 1 base, leaving 9 bases between them. The CDR3 extends over 15 amino acids. The germline CDR1 and CDR2 sequences are PRHDT and FYEKMQ (reference sequence). This CDR3 is CASSIQVSGANVLTF. The CDR3 DNA sequence: TGTGCCAGCAGCATACAGGTATCTGGGGCCAACGTCCTGACTTTC.

The chain has TRBV4-1 and TRBJ2-7; D is possibly TRBD1 (6 bases). V lost 4 bases and J 7 bases, leaving 17 bases between the germline ends. CDR3 length: 14 residues. Germline V gives CDR1 MGHRA, CDR2 YSYEKL. The CDR3 reads CASSLPGQGWEQYF. The CDR3 DNA follows: TGCGCCAGCAGCCTTCCGGGGCAGGGGTGGGAGCAGTACTTC.

V and J are TRBV19 and TRBJ2-3, with TRBD1 as a possible D gene (6 bases). The V and J ends lost 3 bases and 6 bases respectively, with 16 bases between them. The CDR3 runs to 15 residues. Germline V gene lookup returns CDR1 LNHDA and CDR2 SQIVND (reference sequence). CDR3 residues: CASSIGQSRGDTQYF. The CDR3 nucleotides are TGTGCCAGTAGTATCGGACAGAGCAGGGGTGATACGCAGTATTTT. Combining the CDR3 with reference TRBV19 and TRBJ2-3 gives the whole variable domain DGGITQSPKYLFRKEGQNVTLSCEQNLNHDAMYWYRQDPGQGLRLIYYSQIVNDFQKGDIAEGYSVSREKKESFPLTVTSAQKNPTAFYLCASSIGQSRGDTQYFGPGTRLTVL.

The chain combines TRBV19 with TRBJ1-3; D gene uncertain. The CDR3 loop spans 14 amino acids. Germline CDR1 and CDR2: LNHDA and SQIVND (reference sequence). With 6 bases removed from V and 4 bases from J, the gap between germline ends came to 13 bases. CDR3 DNA sequence: TGTGCCAGTAGACCGGGAATTCCAGGAAACACCATATATTTT. It encodes CASRPGIPGNTIYF.

This clone has only a few counts. This chain connects TRBV5-1 to TRBJ2-1; the D gene is possibly TRBD1 (5 bases). Germline assignment: CDR1 SGHRS and CDR2 YFSETQ. V was trimmed by 1 base and J by 2 bases, leaving 10 bases between them. The CDR3 length is 15 residues. The DNA of the CDR3 is TGCGCCAGCAGCTTGCAAACAGGAACCTACAATGAGCAGTTCTTC. This gives the protein CASSLQTGTYNEQFF.